This T cell receptor (beta chain) is from a study of T cell responses to AZD1222 COVID-19 vaccine. Whole-study context: Researchers grouped second doses given at about 4 or about 12 weeks into one pool.

Study conclusions and caveats: Vaccination with two AZD1222 doses was followed by a rise in Spike-specific TCR breadth and depth.

The CDR3 consists of 14 residues. Germline lookup yields CDR1 MNHEY and CDR2 SVGEGT. The ends lost 2 bases at V and 7 bases at J; junction bases unmatched: 5. As to this clone: Its target is unknown.

Data came from immunoSEQ multiplex PCR; TCRdb stores just in-frame clones and leaves some out. The data show about 180,000 clones, about 89% seen once. The J gene is TRBJ1-2, the V gene TRBV6-2 or TRBV6-3, with TRBD1 matching over 9 bases. The sequence derives from an adult in good health. Sample: peripheral blood, taken on day 0 of AZD1222 vaccination. The CDR3, as DNA: TGTGCCAGCAGTTACCGGGACAGGGTCCCTGGCTACACCTTC. Translated, it gives CASSYRDRVPGYTF.